The 5 T cell receptor beta chains in this list originate from one sample, sequenced in a study of blood T cell repertoires in COVID-19. TCRdb keeps only in-frame clones here, not all; method: immunoSEQ multiplex PCR. The table has about 200,000 clones, roughly 86% seen once. Sequencing input: peripheral blood. The source of these receptors is a woman aged 50 to 60 with COVID-19, enrolled during active disease.

The gene calls are TRBV5-4 and TRBJ2-3, with D possibly matching TRBD1 (6 bases). Germline V gives CDR1 SGHNT, CDR2 YYREEE (reference sequence). The CDR3 has 16 amino acids. The V end lost 3 bases, the J end lost 2 bases, and 16 bases lay between the germline ends. The CDR3 protein is CASSWTPRDITDTQYF. CDR3 DNA: TGTGCCAGCAGCTGGACACCACGGGACATCACAGATACGCAGTATTTT. The variable domain in full, completed from reference TRBV5-4 and TRBJ2-3, reads ETGVTQSPTHLIKTRGQQVTLRCSSQSGHNTVSWYQQALGQGPQFIFQYYREEENGRGNFPPRFSGLQFPNYSSELNVNALELDDSALYLCASSWTPRDITDTQYFGPGTRLTVL.

As for this clone: In the same sample, other DNA sequences code for this CDR3. The rearrangement links TRBV19 to TRBJ2-3, with D perhaps TRBD2 (7 bases). The germline V gene has CDR1 LNHDA and CDR2 SQIVND (reference sequence). The CDR3 spans 15 residues. V was pared by 3 bases and J by 4 bases, with 14 bases between. CDR3 in DNA: TGTGCCAGTAGTATTGAGGGAGGGGGGGCAGATACGCAGTATTTT. Translating it yields CASSIEGGGADTQYF.

The V gene is TRBV27, the J gene TRBJ1-5; TRBD1 might be the D (5 bases). V was cut by 8 bases and J by 9 bases, with 17 bases left in between. Per the germline V gene, CDR1 is MNHEY and CDR2 is SMNVEV (reference sequence). CDR3 size: 13 residues. CDR3 bases: TGTGCCAGCGCAATTAGGGGAGGGTGGCCCCAGCATTTT. Amino acids: CASAIRGGWPQHF.

The rearrangement joins TRBV19 to TRBJ2-7; TRBD2 aligns across 7 bases. Trimming cost V 3 bases and J 5 bases; bases outside gene matches: 1. This CDR3 comprises 12 residues. Germline V lookup: CDR1 LNHDA, CDR2 SQIVND (reference sequence). The CDR3 sequence is CASSIGGNEQYF. In DNA, the CDR3 is TGTGCCAGTAGTATCGGGGGGAACGAGCAGTACTTC.

J is TRBJ2-7 and V is TRBV5-6; D is uncertain. Germline values: CDR1 SGHDT, CDR2 YYEEEE. The CDR3 runs to 13 residues. V lost 2 bases to trimming and J lost 7 bases, with 13 bases between them. Written as DNA, the CDR3 is TGTGCCAGCAGCTTATCACCTTCGCGGGAGCAGTACGTC. The encoded protein is CASSLSPSREQYV.